This T cell receptor beta chain emerged from a study of T cell repertoires in cytomegalovirus infection. Broader study findings: Predominance within the ex vivo response was attributable to HLA-C-restricted CMV-specific TCR beta clonotypes.

This clonotype was picked up many times. Its antigen remains unknown. TCRdb re-called the reads through MiXCR, storing one row per CDR3 protein. The sample shows a few hundred thousand distinct CDR3 sequences, roughly 23% of them seen only once. The clonotype comes from a human donor in good health (CMV status not recorded). Some clones in this sample may be carry-over from other donors' samples. Sequences were obtained from CD8+ T cells from PBMCs.

CDR3 sequence (DNA): TGCGCCAGCAGCTTAAACGGGGGGAGCACAGATACGCAGTATTTT. Amino acids: CASSLNGGSTDTQYF. The chain links TRBV4-1 to TRBJ2-3, with 7 nucleotides matching TRBD2. CDR1 is MGHRA and CDR2 is YSYEKL in the germline V gene. Trimming took 5 bases from V and 0 from J; bases not matched to a gene: 5. The CDR3 consists of 15 residues.